Presented here are 24 T cell receptor beta chains from one specimen sequenced in a study of blood T cell repertoires in COVID-19. Assay used: immunoSEQ multiplex PCR; TCRdb lists only in-frame clones, some missing. The sample includes tens of thousands of clones, 91% of them seen just once. Source material: peripheral blood. These receptors all stem from a man between 60 and 75 years old with acute or convalescent COVID-19.

The gene calls are TRBV11-3 and TRBJ2-7, with TRBD2 identical over 8 bases. The CDR3 consists of 15 residues. With V trimmed by 0 bases and J by 5 bases, 6 bases remained unmatched. The V gene's germline CDR1 is SGHNT and CDR2 YENEEA. CDR3 amino acids: CASSLDGGRRDEQYF. The CDR3 nucleotides are TGTGCCAGCAGCTTAGATGGCGGGAGGCGCGACGAGCAGTACTTC.

The chain joins TRBV3-1 (or the pseudogene TRBV3-2) to TRBJ2-5, with TRBD1 as a possible D gene (6 bases). The ends were cut back, 6 bases at V and 5 bases at J, with 16 bases in the middle. CDR3 size: 14 residues. The germline CDR1 and CDR2 sequences are LGHDT and YNNKEL (reference sequence). CDR3 protein: CASSKPQGAETQYF. The DNA for the CDR3 is TGTGCCAGCAGTAAACCACAGGGAGCGGAGACCCAGTACTTC.

The V gene is TRBV7-2, the J gene TRBJ1-3, with D tentatively TRBD1 (6 bases). The V end lost 10 bases, the J end lost 0 bases, and 19 bases lay between the germline ends. Looked up from germline, CDR1 is SGHTA and CDR2 is FQGNSA. CDR3 length equals 16 residues. CDR3 residues: CATVLIGGPSGNTIYF. The CDR3, as DNA: TGTGCCACCGTCCTGATTGGGGGCCCCTCTGGAAACACCATATATTTT.

The chain links TRBV6-5 to TRBJ1-2, with D possibly being TRBD1 (5 bases). The germline gives CDR1 MNHEY, CDR2 SVGAGI. V lost 11 bases to trimming and J lost 0 bases, with 13 bases between them. This CDR3 has 13 residues. The CDR3 here is CAATAGANYGYTF. CDR3 nucleotide sequence: TGTGCCGCCACCGCGGGGGCTAACTATGGCTACACCTTC.

This clone showed up just once. The J gene is TRBJ1-1, the V gene TRBV3-1 (or the pseudogene TRBV3-2); weak D call: TRBD1 (6 bases). V gave up 3 bases and J gave up 9 bases, with 17 bases separating them. The CDR3 loop spans 14 amino acids. Germline CDR1 and CDR2: LGHDT and YNNKEL (reference sequence). CDR3 DNA: TGTGCCAGCAGCCATCTAAGCGGGGGGCTAAAAGCTTTCTTT. Translated, it gives CASSHLSGGLKAFF.

The chain employs TRBV5-1 and TRBJ1-1, with 11 bases lining up with TRBD1. CDR1 and CDR2 from the germline V gene are SGHRS and YFSETQ. The CDR3 is 15 amino acids. V was pared by 3 bases and J by 3 bases, with 4 bases of the junction left unmatched. CDR3 DNA: TGCGCCAGCAGCTCCGGGACAGGGGGGTACACTGAAGCTTTCTTT. The encoded protein is CASSSGTGGYTEAFF.

The genes are TRBV5-1 and TRBJ2-2, with a tentative D call TRBD1 (6 bases). The CDR3 runs to 15 residues. V dropped 8 bases and J dropped 0 bases, with 14 bases sitting between them. Germline-derived CDR1 and CDR2 are SGHRS and YFSETQ. This CDR3 is CASRPGHSNTGELFF. The CDR3 coding sequence is TGCGCCAGTCGACCGGGACATTCGAACACCGGGGAGCTGTTTTTT.

This clone was counted a single time. The chain links TRBV21-1 to TRBJ2-7; TRBD2 is taken as the D call from the table, unchecked against the DNA. TRBV21-1 is marked as a pseudogene. CDR3 length: 16 amino acids. CDR3 amino acids: CASSTLYPGESKGQYV. CDR3 coding DNA: TGTGCCAGCAGCACCCTCTACCCCGGGGAGTCCAAGGGCCAGTACGTC.

The chain employs TRBV19 and TRBJ2-3; 14 positions match TRBD2. CDR3 length equals 16 residues. Germline lookup yields CDR1 LNHDA and CDR2 SQIVND (reference sequence). Trimming at V came to 9 bases and at J to 4 bases, leaving 9 bases not matched to a gene. The chain's CDR3 is CASGRLAGGTADTQYF. In nucleotides, the CDR3 is TGTGCCAGCGGGAGACTAGCGGGAGGGACAGCAGATACGCAGTATTTT. The full variable domain, in which reference TRBV19 and TRBJ2-3 provide the parts outside the CDR3, is DGGITQSPKYLFRKEGQNVTLSCEQNLNHDAMYWYRQDPGQGLRLIYYSQIVNDFQKGDIAEGYSVSREKKESFPLTVTSAQKNPTAFYLCASGRLAGGTADTQYFGPGTRLTVL.

The CDR3 DNA sequence: TGTGCCAGCAGCTCCAGACAGGGAATCTCACCCCTCCACTTT. Translating it yields CASSSRQGISPLHF. V and J are TRBV7-2 and TRBJ1-6; 7 positions agree with TRBD1. The CDR3 has 14 amino acids. Germline-derived CDR1 and CDR2 are SGHTA and FQGNSA. V lost 4 bases, J lost 10 bases, and 7 bases stayed unmatched.

The rearrangement joins TRBV3-1 (or the pseudogene TRBV3-2) to TRBJ1-1; D remains ambiguous. The germline gives CDR1 LGHDT, CDR2 YNNKEL (reference sequence). CDR3 length: 12 amino acids. V was cut by 4 bases and J by 1 base, with 4 bases left in between. The CDR3 region has the DNA TGTGCCAGCAGCCGACAGAACACTGAAGCTTTCTTT. Protein: CASSRQNTEAFF.

The rearrangement joins TRBV5-6 to TRBJ1-2; no reliable D call. The germline V and J ends were trimmed by 0 bases and 8 bases, with 5 bases remaining between them. This CDR3 spans 11 amino acids. Germline CDR1 reads SGHDT; CDR2 reads YYEEEE. The CDR3 protein is CASSLAAGYTF. CDR3 nucleotides: TGTGCCAGCAGCTTGGCCGCGGGCTACACCTTC.

Only one count was recorded for this clone. The V call is TRBV19, the J call TRBJ1-5; the D is unclear. The CDR3 is 15 residues long. The V gene's germline CDR1 is LNHDA and CDR2 SQIVND (reference sequence). V was trimmed by 7 bases and J by 0 bases, leaving 13 bases between them. The CDR3 spells CASKWSANSNQPQHF. The CDR3 DNA reads as TGTGCCAGTAAGTGGTCCGCTAATAGCAATCAGCCCCAGCATTTT.

Of note for this clone: At one of its ends the junction is not consistent with the germline gene, which may arise from a read error. The CDR3 here is CASSLAASGQMIF. The CDR3 bases are TGTGCCAGCAGCTTAGCCGCGTCGGGACAGATGATTTTT. The J gene is TRBJ1-4, the V gene TRBV7-9, with 7 bases aligning to TRBD1. Germline assignment: CDR1 SEHNR and CDR2 FQNEAQ (reference sequence). CDR3 length: 13 amino acids.

With regard to this clone: An end of the junction differs from the germline gene, which may be a read error. This chain links TRBV4-2 with TRBJ1-2; unclear D gene. CDR3 size: 16 residues. Germline loops: CDR1 LGHNA, CDR2 YNFKEQ. DNA for the CDR3: TGTGCCAGCAGCTCAGCCAATGCGGGAGGGAACTCTGGCTACACCTTC. This gives the protein CASSSANAGGNSGYTF.

The gene calls are TRBV6-6 and TRBJ2-5; D might be TRBD1 (6 bases). This CDR3 has 14 residues. The ends were cut back, 4 bases at V and 1 base at J, with 10 bases in the middle. The germline V gene encodes CDR1 MNHNY and CDR2 SVGAGI (reference sequence). The CDR3 is CASSLGQFQETQYF. In DNA, the CDR3 is TGTGCCAGCAGTTTAGGACAGTTCCAAGAGACCCAGTACTTC.

This CDR3 reads CASSFQPGETQYF. In DNA, the CDR3 is TGTGCCAGCAGTTTCCAACCGGGAGAGACCCAGTACTTC. V and J are TRBV27 and TRBJ2-5; D ambiguous. The CDR3 has 13 residues. Between the trimmed V and J ends, which lost 3 bases and 4 bases, there was a span of 9 bases. Germline loops: CDR1 MNHEY, CDR2 SMNVEV (reference sequence).

The gene calls are TRBV4-1 and TRBJ2-6, with D unresolved. This CDR3 has 14 amino acids. Trimming removed 2 bases from V and 0 bases from J, with 2 bases in between. Germline-derived CDR1 and CDR2 are MGHRA and YSYEKL. The CDR3 bases are TGCGCCAGCAGCCAACTCTCTGGGGCCAACGTCCTGACTTTC. Its translation is CASSQLSGANVLTF.

This chain uses TRBV10-3 with TRBJ2-1; 9 positions match TRBD1. This CDR3 is 18 amino acids long. The J segment lost 4 bases and the V segment lost 2 bases, leaving 12 bases of the junction unmatched. The V gene's germline CDR1 is ENHRY and CDR2 SYGVKD. Here the CDR3 reads CAISEGGTGGELYNEQFF. The CDR3, as DNA: TGTGCCATCAGTGAGGGGGGCACAGGGGGCGAGTTGTACAATGAGCAGTTCTTC.

The chain combines TRBV5-8 with TRBJ2-1; 9 bases are shared with TRBD1. The CDR3 covers 14 residues. With V trimmed by 2 bases and J by 7 bases, 4 bases remained unmatched. The germline V gene has CDR1 SGHTS and CDR2 YDEGEE. The CDR3 DNA is TGTGCCAGCAGCTTTGGGACAGGGCGAAATGAGCAGTTCTTC. This encodes CASSFGTGRNEQFF.

The V call is TRBV6-2 or TRBV6-3, the J call TRBJ2-7; TRBD2 matches at 9 bases. Trimming took 6 bases from V and 4 from J; bases not matched to a gene: 7. The CDR3 spans 14 residues. Germline assignment: CDR1 MNHEY and CDR2 SVGEGT. This CDR3 is CASSIAGVRYEQYF. The CDR3 coding sequence is TGTGCCAGCAGCATAGCGGGAGTAAGGTACGAGCAGTACTTC.

V is TRBV5-1 and J is TRBJ2-1; maybe TRBD1 (6 bases). The germline V gene encodes CDR1 SGHRS and CDR2 YFSETQ. CDR3 size: 16 residues. V lost 3 bases and J lost 6, with 19 bases in between. The CDR3 region is CASSSTGSPSTNEQFF. DNA for the CDR3: TGCGCCAGCAGCTCAACAGGGAGCCCTTCAACCAATGAGCAGTTCTTC.

The chain recombines TRBV29-1 with TRBJ1-1, with D unclear. Trimming cost V 4 bases and J 1 base, with 7 bases left between them. This CDR3 contains 12 residues. Germline V gene sequence: CDR1 SQVTM, CDR2 ANQGSEA. The CDR3 region is CSVGHGNTEAFF. CDR3 nucleotides: TGCAGCGTTGGACACGGGAACACTGAAGCTTTCTTT.

The chain joins TRBV5-5 to TRBJ2-2; 10 positions match TRBD2. The CDR3 is 18 amino acids. CDR1 is SGHKS and CDR2 is YYEKEE in the germline V gene (reference sequence). With 4 bases clipped from V and 7 bases from J, the junction kept 16 bases outside the gene matches. The CDR3 protein is CASSLLGIAGGAGGELFF. CDR3 in DNA: TGTGCCAGCAGCCTCCTCGGGATAGCGGGAGGTGCAGGCGGGGAGCTGTTTTTT.